The rows below give T cell receptor beta chains drawn from one sample of a study of shared clonotypes between healthy human individuals. Sequencing used immunoSEQ multiplex PCR; TCRdb keeps in-frame clones, though not all of them. This sample yields approximately 2,300,000 clones, of which under 95% are seen a single time; around 0.4% belongs to the top ten. Material for sequencing was naive CD4+ T cells from PBMCs. Source of these receptors: a young man in good health. Some clones in this sample may be carry-over from other donors' samples. Each CDR3 is given with its conserved first and last residue. The order of the fields is clone size, J gene, V gene, D gene, CDR3 protein, CDR3 DNA. D genes are given only for firm matches. Clone size is not always given. Where it is, it says once, few, many or a class for expanded clones.

. TRBJ2-1 TRBV5-4 TRBD2 CASSSFGSSGYNEQFF TGTGCCAGCAGTTCCTTCGGGTCTAGCGGATACAATGAGCAGTTCTTC
. TRBJ2-7 TRBV18 . CASSPSSSSDYEQYF TGTGCCAGCTCACCTTCTAGCTCCTCAGACTACGAGCAGTACTTC
. TRBJ2-2 TRBV11-2 . CASSALRGYTGELFF TGTGCCAGCAGCGCCCTCAGGGGTTACACCGGGGAGCTGTTTTTT
. TRBJ2-3 TRBV5-4 . CASSYSSVDTDTQYF TGTGCCAGCAGCTATTCTAGCGTCGACACAGATACGCAGTATTTT
. TRBJ1-3 TRBV2 . CASRTGDGSGNTIYF TGTGCCAGCAGAACAGGAGATGGATCTGGAAACACCATATATTTT
. TRBJ2-1 TRBV25-1 . CASSETGVRNEQFF TGTGCCAGCAGTGAGACGGGAGTGAGGAATGAGCAGTTCTTC
. TRBJ2-7 TRBV4-1 TRBD1 CASGRDRGSYEQYF TGCGCCAGCGGCCGGGACAGGGGTTCCTACGAGCAGTACTTC
. TRBJ2-1 TRBV30 . CAWGFRDEQFF TGTGCCTGGGGCTTTCGGGATGAGCAGTTCTTC
. TRBJ1-2 TRBV4-1 . CASSPTDGRGISGYTF TGCGCCAGCAGCCCAACGGACGGTAGGGGGATTAGTGGCTACACCTTC
. TRBJ2-5 TRBV5-4 . CASSLVDQETQYF TGTGCCAGCAGCTTGGTGGACCAAGAGACCCAGTACTTC
. TRBJ2-7 TRBV5-1 . CASSLVAGTYEQYF TGCGCCAGCAGCTTGGTAGCCGGTACCTACGAGCAGTACTTC
. TRBJ2-7 TRBV7-7 TRBD1 CASSPDRGQEQYF TGTGCCAGCAGCCCTGACAGGGGGCAAGAGCAGTACTTC
. TRBJ1-1 TRBV4-2 . CASSQELGSPTEAFF TGTGCCAGCAGCCAAGAACTAGGGTCACCCACTGAAGCTTTCTTT
. TRBJ2-2 TRBV28 . CASSLGNTGELLF TGTGCCAGCAGTTTAGGGAACACCGGGGAGCTGCTTTTT
. TRBJ1-6 TRBV30 . CAWSLGGNSPLHF TGTGCCTGGAGTCTGGGGGGTAATTCACCCCTCCACTTT
once TRBJ1-5 TRBV4-1 . CASSQDDTSSLPQHF TGCGCCAGCAGCCAAGATGACACCTCTAGTTTGCCCCAGCATTTT
. TRBJ2-2 TRBV9 TRBD2 CASSVGRLAGGELFF TGTGCCAGCAGCGTTGGAAGACTAGCTGGCGGGGAGCTGTTTTTT
. TRBJ1-2 TRBV15 . CATSRDPRDYGYTF TGTGCCACCAGCAGAGACCCCAGGGACTATGGCTACACCTTC
. TRBJ2-7 TRBV4-3 . CASPQSAKGGYEQYF TGCGCCAGCCCCCAAAGCGCTAAGGGAGGTTACGAGCAGTACTTC
. TRBJ2-2 TRBV28 . CASSSGQKAGELFF TGTGCCAGCAGTTCTGGACAGAAGGCCGGGGAGCTGTTTTTT
. TRBJ2-6 TRBV6-1 . CASSADGYGANVLTF TGTGCCAGCAGTGCTGACGGGTATGGGGCCAACGTCCTGACTTTC
once TRBJ1-4 TRBV30 . CAWSPIARGEKLFF TGTGCCTGGAGCCCGATAGCCCGGGGTGAAAAACTGTTTTTT
few TRBJ1-5 TRBV7-9 . CASSLGTGAGAQPQHF TGTGCCAGCAGCCTCGGAACCGGAGCAGGGGCTCAGCCCCAGCATTTT
. TRBJ2-5 TRBV6-6 TRBD1 CASSSTGAGETQYF TGTGCCAGCAGTTCGACAGGGGCCGGGGAGACCCAGTACTTC
. TRBJ1-1 TRBV13 TRBD1 CASSKNRDRGRDTEAFF TGTGCCAGCAGCAAAAACCGGGACAGGGGGCGCGACACTGAAGCTTTCTTT
. TRBJ2-7 TRBV30 . CAWSSSGSERYEQYF TGTGCCTGGAGTTCGAGCGGGTCAGAGAGATACGAGCAGTACTTC
. TRBJ1-2 TRBV14 . CASSRRGLGGYTF TGTGCCAGCAGCCGGCGTGGTCTGGGTGGCTACACCTTC
. TRBJ2-7 TRBV5-1 TRBD1 CASRLGQGPYEQYF TGCGCCAGCAGGCTAGGACAGGGCCCCTACGAGCAGTACTTC
. TRBJ2-7 TRBV11-2 TRBD2 CASRQTTSGRLMGSYEQYF TGTGCCAGCAGACAAACGACTAGCGGGAGATTAATGGGCTCCTACGAGCAGTACTTC
. TRBJ2-7 TRBV18 . CASSQGRGDSYEQYF TGTGCCAGCTCACAGGGCAGGGGGGACTCCTACGAGCAGTACTTC
. TRBJ2-7 TRBV28 TRBD1 CASSSPGQSYEQYF TGTGCCAGCAGTTCACCGGGACAGAGCTACGAGCAGTACTTC
few TRBJ1-1 TRBV6-5 TRBD1 CASSATGGMNTEAFF TGTGCCAGCAGTGCGACAGGGGGAATGAACACTGAAGCTTTCTTT
. TRBJ1-2 TRBV29-1 . CSVEVGGYTF TGCAGCGTTGAAGTCGGCGGCTACACCTTC
. TRBJ2-5 TRBV7-2 . CASSLNSGEEETQYF TGTGCCAGCAGCTTAAATAGCGGAGAGGAAGAGACCCAGTACTTC
. TRBJ2-1 TRBV5-4 TRBD1 CASGGQGVLDEQFF TGTGCCAGCGGGGGACAGGGTGTTCTCGATGAGCAGTTCTTC
once TRBJ2-7 TRBV28 . CASSTRARSYEQYF TGTGCCAGCAGCACTCGGGCTCGCTCCTACGAGCAGTACTTC
. TRBJ1-3 TRBV30 . CAWTALSSGNTIYF TGTGCCTGGACGGCCCTTAGCTCTGGAAACACCATATATTTT
. TRBJ2-1 TRBV19 TRBD2 CASSLTSGASYNEQFF TGTGCCAGTAGTTTGACTAGCGGAGCCTCCTACAATGAGCAGTTCTTC
. TRBJ2-7 TRBV7-9 . CASSLVGYEQYF TGTGCCAGCAGCTTAGTTGGTTACGAGCAGTACTTC
. TRBJ2-3 TRBV15 . CATSRDLASTDTQYF TGTGCCACCAGCAGAGATCTAGCGAGCACAGATACGCAGTATTTT
. TRBJ1-3 TRBV9 TRBD1 CASRPGTGANGNTIYF TGTGCCAGCAGGCCCGGGACAGGGGCAAATGGAAACACCATATATTTT
. TRBJ1-1 TRBV2 . CASIGQPNTEAFF TGTGCCAGCATTGGACAGCCGAACACTGAAGCTTTCTTT
. TRBJ2-6 TRBV4-1 TRBD1 CASSQERRTGGSGANVLTF TGCGCCAGCAGCCAAGAACGGCGGACAGGGGGGTCTGGGGCCAACGTCCTGACTTTC
. TRBJ2-1 TRBV5-1 . CASSLSGQVLGEQFF TGCGCCAGCAGCTTGTCAGGGCAGGTGTTGGGTGAGCAGTTCTTC
. TRBJ2-5 TRBV7-9 . CASSLGAQQETQYF TGTGCCAGCAGCTTAGGCGCCCAGCAGGAGACCCAGTACTTC
. TRBJ2-2 TRBV18 TRBD1 CASSLRGQVRTTITGELFF TGTGCCAGCTCACTACGCGGACAGGTCAGGACAACCATCACCGGGGAGCTGTTTTTT
. TRBJ2-7 TRBV5-6 . CASSYHDRQYF TGTGCCAGCAGTTACCACGACAGGCAGTACTTC
. TRBJ2-5 TRBV27 . CASSPRPNREETQYF TGTGCCAGCAGTCCAAGACCCAATAGGGAGGAGACCCAGTACTTC
. TRBJ2-7 TRBV19 TRBD1 CASSTSGTGVSYEQYF TGTGCCAGTAGTACTTCCGGGACAGGGGTATCCTACGAGCAGTACTTC
. TRBJ2-2 TRBV2 . CASLRDLYTGELFF TGTGCCAGCCTCAGAGACCTATACACCGGGGAGCTGTTTTTT
. TRBJ2-2 TRBV7-2 . CASSLAQSPTTGELFF TGTGCCAGCAGCTTAGCGCAGAGCCCTACTACCGGGGAGCTGTTTTTT
. TRBJ2-5 TRBV7-2 . CASSLVRGPRVGETQYF TGTGCCAGCAGCTTAGTACGGGGGCCCCGAGTAGGGGAGACCCAGTACTTC
. TRBJ1-2 TRBV18 TRBD1 CASSEDRDGYGYTF TGTGCCAGCTCAGAGGACAGGGATGGCTATGGCTACACCTTC
. TRBJ1-2 TRBV28 TRBD1 CASSLPRTGGYGYTF TGTGCCAGCAGCCTACCCCGGACAGGAGGATATGGCTACACCTTC
. TRBJ2-3 TRBV5-1 . CASSPVGTSGGADTQYF TGCGCCAGCAGTCCGGTGGGCACCTCAGGGGGGGCAGATACGCAGTATTTT
. TRBJ1-6 TRBV30 TRBD1 CAWSKRQGYNSPLHF TGTGCCTGGAGCAAAAGACAGGGATATAATTCACCCCTCCACTTT
once TRBJ2-1 TRBV5-1 . CASSLTGQGYNEQFF TGCGCCAGCAGCTTAACGGGTCAGGGCTACAATGAGCAGTTCTTC
. TRBJ2-7 TRBV14 . CASSQDRYTYEQYF TGTGCCAGCAGCCAAGATCGGTACACCTACGAGCAGTACTTC
. TRBJ2-7 TRBV11-3 TRBD2 CASSLGLAGRYEQYF TGTGCCAGCAGCTTAGGACTAGCGGGAAGGTACGAGCAGTACTTC